The 22 T cell receptor beta chains reported below all come from one sample, sequenced in a study of T cell responses to AZD1222 COVID-19 vaccine. Libraries were prepared by immunoSEQ multiplex PCR; TCRdb keeps only in-frame clonotypes and omits some of them. The table records 110,000 or so clones, approximately 87% of them present only once. The material sequenced was peripheral blood, taken on day 0 of AZD1222 vaccination. These receptor sequences come from an adult in good health.

The chain has TRBV19 and TRBJ1-5, with TRBD1 as a possible D gene (5 bases). The CDR3 is made up of 15 amino acids. In germline, CDR1 is LNHDA, CDR2 SQIVND (reference sequence). Between the trimmed V and J ends, which lost 7 bases and 7 bases, there was a span of 20 bases. The CDR3 region is CASTTSGGAEQPQHF. The CDR3 DNA is TGTGCCAGTACCACCTCAGGAGGGGCGGAACAGCCCCAGCATTTT.

With regard to this clone: Other nucleotide sequences in the sample specify the same CDR3. The chain carries TRBV2 and TRBJ1-1, with D perhaps matching TRBD1 (6 bases). This CDR3 is built from 13 residues. CDR1 and CDR2 from the germline V gene are SNHLY and FYNNEI. V shed 6 bases and J shed 0 bases, with 8 bases lying between them. CDR3 DNA sequence: TGTGCCAGCAGGAGGGGGATGAACACTGAAGCTTTCTTT. Translated: CASRRGMNTEAFF. The full variable domain, with the rest looked up from reference TRBV2 and TRBJ1-1, is EPEVTQTPSHQVTQMGQEVILRCVPISNHLYFYWYRQILGQKVEFLVSFYNNEISEKSEIFDDQFSVERPDGSNFTLKIRSTKLEDSAMYFCASRRGMNTEAFFGQGTRLTVV.

DNA for the CDR3: TGTGCCAGCAGTTTAACGGGACTTAGCTCCTACAATGAGCAGTTCTTC. Amino acids: CASSLTGLSSYNEQFF. The chain employs TRBV28 and TRBJ2-1, with a weak D call TRBD2 (6 bases). The germline CDR1 and CDR2 sequences are MDHEN and SYDVKM. The V end lost 2 bases, the J end lost 0 bases, and 11 bases lay between the germline ends. CDR3 length equals 16 residues.

This chain links TRBV6-1 with TRBJ1-1; D might be TRBD1 (5 bases). CDR1 is MNHNS, CDR2 SASEGT, per germline. This CDR3 comprises 14 residues. Deletions cut 2 bases from V and 5 bases from J, with 12 bases between. CDR3 nucleotides: TGTGCCAGCAGTGAATTACTGGGGGGGACTGAAGCTTTCTTT. Translating gives CASSELLGGTEAFF.

Remarks on this clone: The same CDR3 also results from other DNA sequences found in this sample. The J gene is TRBJ1-3, the V gene TRBV5-1, with a possible D match to TRBD1 (5 bases). CDR1 SGHRS and CDR2 YFSETQ come from the germline V gene. The CDR3 has 13 amino acids. V dropped 4 bases and J dropped 0 bases, with 5 bases sitting between them. CDR3 region: CASSQGSGNTIYF. CDR3 bases: TGCGCCAGCAGCCAGGGCTCTGGAAACACCATATATTTT.

This clone was seen a few times. This rearrangement joins TRBV5-1 to TRBJ2-2; 7 nucleotides agree with TRBD2. This CDR3 spans 17 amino acids. Losses at the gene ends were 4 bases for V and 6 bases for J; bases not matched to a gene: 15. From germline, CDR1 is SGHRS and CDR2 YFSETQ. The CDR3 loop is CASSKGPAGDPAGELFF. The CDR3 coding sequence is TGCGCCAGCAGCAAGGGACCCGCGGGGGATCCGGCCGGGGAGCTGTTTTTT.

The chain has TRBV19 and TRBJ2-2; D is unclear. CDR1 is LNHDA, CDR2 SQIVND, per germline (reference sequence). V was pared by 6 bases and J by 7 bases, with 9 bases between. CDR3 length equals 12 residues. The CDR3 reads CASRELVGELFF. The CDR3 DNA follows: TGTGCCAGTAGAGAGCTGGTCGGGGAGCTGTTTTTT.

The rearrangement uses TRBV19 and TRBJ2-1, with 8 bases lining up with TRBD2. CDR1 LNHDA and CDR2 SQIVND come from the germline V gene (reference sequence). J gave up 4 bases and V 6 bases, and 5 bases lay outside the gene matches. CDR3 length: 14 amino acids. The CDR3 here is CASRSSGLYNEQFF. The CDR3 region has the DNA TGTGCCAGTAGGTCTAGCGGGCTATACAATGAGCAGTTCTTC.

The chain links TRBV28 to TRBJ1-2; D is uncertain. The CDR3 consists of 13 residues. Germline V gene sequence: CDR1 MDHEN, CDR2 SYDVKM. Between the trimmed V and J ends, which lost 5 bases and 5 bases, there was a span of 12 bases. The CDR3 bases are TGTGCCAGCAGTCCCGATTTGGGTTATGGCTACACCTTC. Protein sequence: CASSPDLGYGYTF.

V is TRBV6-2 or TRBV6-3 and J is TRBJ2-7, with D possibly TRBD2 on 6 matching bases. The V end was cut by 6 bases, the J end by 7 bases, with 16 bases between. This CDR3 spans 13 amino acids. Germline CDR1 MNHEY, CDR2 SVGEGT. The CDR3 reads CASSPRDSREQYF. The CDR3 nucleotides are TGTGCCAGCAGCCCCCGGGACTCAAGGGAGCAGTACTTC.

The V gene is TRBV19, the J gene TRBJ2-1; the match to TRBD1 covers 8 bases. V was pared by 3 bases and J by 16 bases, with 14 bases of the junction left unmatched. The CDR3 totals 14 residues. The germline V gene encodes CDR1 LNHDA and CDR2 SQIVND (reference sequence). CDR3 nucleotides: TGTGCCAGTAGTATCCTCGGACAGGGAGAACCATACTTCTTC. This codes for CASSILGQGEPYFF.

This clone was observed a few times. This sequence joins TRBV4-1 and TRBJ1-1; D is unresolved. The CDR3 runs 13 residues. CDR1 and CDR2 from the germline V gene are MGHRA and YSYEKL. The V gene lost 5 bases and the J gene lost 2 bases, with 9 bases spanning the gap. For the CDR3, the DNA is TGCGCCAGCAGCAGGACTATAAACACTGAAGCTTTCTTT. The encoded protein is CASSRTINTEAFF.

The chain combines TRBV5-1 with TRBJ2-5; D tentatively reads TRBD1 or TRBD2 (5 bases each). The CDR3 is 14 amino acids. The germline V and J ends were trimmed by 0 bases and 5 bases, with 11 bases remaining between them. Germline CDR1 reads SGHRS; CDR2 reads YFSETQ. This chain's CDR3 is CASSLGVRDETQYF. The DNA of the CDR3 is TGCGCCAGCAGCTTGGGAGTCAGGGACGAGACCCAGTACTTC.

This rearrangement joins TRBV3-1 (or the pseudogene TRBV3-2) to TRBJ1-1; the D is unclear. This CDR3 is built from 14 residues. The germline V gene has CDR1 LGHDT and CDR2 YNNKEL (reference sequence). V was cut by 5 bases and J by 2 bases, with 12 bases left in between. The CDR3 DNA reads as TGTGCCAGCAGCTACACGCTGGGAAACACTGAAGCTTTCTTT. This translates into CASSYTLGNTEAFF.

In this sample, this clone turned up a few times. The chain joins TRBV5-6 to TRBJ1-2; D uncertain. CDR1 SGHDT and CDR2 YYEEEE come from the germline V gene. Trimming left V 4 bases short and J 5 bases short, with 18 bases between. CDR3 length: 15 amino acids. Here the CDR3 DNA reads TGTGCCAGCAGCCCAAAATGGCAGAACCCTTATGGCTACACCTTC. It yields the protein CASSPKWQNPYGYTF.

The chain joins TRBV28 to TRBJ1-4; no reliable D call. V was cut by 3 bases and J by 4 bases, with 9 bases left in between. CDR1 MDHEN and CDR2 SYDVKM come from the germline V gene. This CDR3 has 14 amino acids. The chain's CDR3 is CASSLGGFNEKLFF. As DNA, the CDR3 is TGTGCCAGCAGTTTGGGAGGGTTTAATGAAAAACTGTTTTTT.

V usage is TRBV9 and J usage is TRBJ1-3; D might be TRBD1 (5 bases). Germline V CDR1 and CDR2: SGDLS, YYNGEE. This CDR3 has 16 amino acids. Deletions cut 2 bases from V and 4 bases from J, with 16 bases between. CDR3 in amino acids: CASSVQTGTAGNTIYF. CDR3 nucleotides: TGTGCCAGCAGCGTCCAGACCGGGACGGCGGGAAACACCATATATTTT.

This clone came up once. The gene calls are TRBV15 and TRBJ1-6; D is ambiguous. Per germline, CDR1 LNHNV and CDR2 YYDKDF (reference sequence). The V and J ends lost 0 bases and 7 bases respectively, with 7 bases between them. The CDR3 contains 14 residues. As DNA, the CDR3 is TGTGCCACCAGCAGAGACAGCCCCAATTCACCCCTCCACTTT. This codes for CATSRDSPNSPLHF. The full variable domain, its missing parts supplied by reference TRBV15 and TRBJ1-6, is DAMVIQNPRYQVTQFGKPVTLSCSQTLNHNVMYWYQQKSSQAPKLLFHYYDKDFNNEADTPDNFQSRRPNTSFCFLDIRSPGLGDTAMYLCATSRDSPNSPLHFGNGTRLTVT.

This clone has a single count. V usage is TRBV3-1 (or the pseudogene TRBV3-2) and J usage is TRBJ1-1; perhaps TRBD1 as D (5 bases). Trimming left V 4 bases short and J 3 bases short, with 15 bases between. Per germline, CDR1 LGHDT and CDR2 YNNKEL (reference sequence). The CDR3 length is 15 residues. The CDR3: CASSRYGGVDTEAFF. The CDR3 nucleotides are TGTGCCAGCAGCCGCTATGGAGGGGTGGACACTGAAGCTTTCTTT.

The rearrangement uses TRBV7-8 and TRBJ2-7; no reliable D call. Trimming left V 5 bases short and J 9 bases short, with 20 bases between. There are 14 residues in the CDR3. In germline, CDR1 is SGHVS, CDR2 FQNEAQ. DNA for the CDR3: TGTGCCAGCAGCCCGCGGACGGACCCTACGGGGCAGTACTTC. Protein: CASSPRTDPTGQYF.

The V call is TRBV3-1 (or the pseudogene TRBV3-2), the J call TRBJ1-1, with TRBD1 matching over 7 bases. V trimming: 7 bases; J trimming: 2 bases; junction bases outside the gene matches: 4. This CDR3 comprises 13 residues. Germline loops: CDR1 LGHDT, CDR2 YNNKEL (reference sequence). The CDR3 coding sequence is TGTGCCAGCAAACAGGGGATCAACACTGAAGCTTTCTTT. Translated: CASKQGINTEAFF.

The genes are TRBV28 and TRBJ2-2; tentative D call: TRBD2 (5 bases). The CDR3 totals 16 residues. V was shortened by 6 bases and J by 4 bases, with 18 bases between the two germline ends. The germline V gene has CDR1 MDHEN and CDR2 SYDVKM. As DNA, the CDR3 is TGTGCCAGCAGAGCCGGTCGTCGGGGATCCACCGGGGAGCTGTTTTTT. It codes for CASRAGRRGSTGELFF.